Following are 19 T cell receptor beta chains from one sample sequenced in a study of shared clonotypes between healthy human individuals. Using immunoSEQ multiplex PCR, the repertoire was profiled, and TCRdb retains in-frame clones only, with some absent. This repertoire shows roughly 2.4 million clones, 90% to 97% found once; its top ten account for more than 0.1%. The sequencing input was naive CD4+ T cells sorted from blood. Subset denoted: CD45RA+ positively selected. The receptors originated from a man aged 18-30 years in good health.

Regarding this clone: The same CDR3 can be traced to other DNA sequences in this sample. This sequence joins TRBV10-3 and TRBJ2-7, with D possibly TRBD2 on 6 matching bases. CDR1 is ENHRY, CDR2 SYGVKD, per germline. The CDR3 contains 12 residues. V lost 4 bases and J 3 bases, leaving 7 bases between the germline ends. The CDR3 sequence: CAISVGGYEQYF. The DNA of the CDR3 is TGTGCCATCAGTGTCGGGGGCTACGAGCAGTACTTC.

The V and J genes are TRBV18 and TRBJ2-5; D might be TRBD1 (5 bases). V lost 1 base to trimming and J lost 5 bases, with 14 bases between them. Looked up from germline, CDR1 is KGHSH and CDR2 is LQKENI. The CDR3 has 15 residues. The CDR3 sequence is CASSPLDTNRETQYF. The DNA for the CDR3 is TGTGCCAGCTCACCACTGGACACCAATCGGGAGACCCAGTACTTC. The full variable domain, in which reference TRBV18 and TRBJ2-5 provide the parts outside the CDR3, is NAGVMQNPRHLVRRRGQEARLRCSPMKGHSHVYWYRQLPEEGLKFMVYLQKENIIDESGMPKERFSAEFPKEGPSILRIQQVVRGDSAAYFCASSPLDTNRETQYFGPGTRLLVL.

A single count supports this clone. The chain links TRBV18 to TRBJ2-7; D gene unclear. Trimming took off 4 bases at V and 2 bases at J, with 12 bases between the two ends. Germline CDR1 is KGHSH and CDR2 is LQKENI. The CDR3 extends over 14 amino acids. The CDR3 DNA reads TGTGCCAGCTCACGATTGGACGTGACCTACGAGCAGTACTTC. This gives the protein CASSRLDVTYEQYF.

The chain couples TRBV10-1 to TRBJ1-2; D possibly corresponds to TRBD1 (6 bases). The CDR3 runs 13 residues. V lost 8 bases, J lost 4 bases, and 14 bases lay in between. Germline CDR1 WNHNN, CDR2 SYGVQD (reference sequence). CDR3 region: CASQADSGYGYTF. CDR3 in DNA: TGCGCCAGCCAAGCGGACAGTGGCTATGGCTACACCTTC.

The V and J genes are TRBV25-1 and TRBJ2-3; unclear D gene. Trimming pared 6 bases from V and 2 bases from J, leaving 12 bases between. Looked up from germline, CDR1 is MGHDK and CDR2 is SYGVNS. The CDR3 has 14 amino acids. CDR3 in amino acids: CASRGSLVTDTQYF. The CDR3 DNA reads as TGTGCCAGCAGAGGAAGTCTGGTCACAGATACGCAGTATTTT.

Comments on this clone: Other DNA sequences in the same sample also yield this CDR3. The CDR3 DNA sequence: TGTGCCAGCAGCTTAGGGACGGCGAACACTGAAGCTTTCTTT. This gives the protein CASSLGTANTEAFF. V and J are TRBV7-9 and TRBJ1-1, with D hard to call. Trimming pared 1 base from V and 1 base from J, leaving 7 bases between. The CDR3 is made up of 14 amino acids. The germline gives CDR1 SEHNR, CDR2 FQNEAQ (reference sequence).

V is TRBV19 and J is TRBJ1-6; 7 bases agree with TRBD1. The CDR3 has 15 amino acids. Trimming cost V 7 bases and J 0 bases; bases outside gene matches: 3. The germline gives CDR1 LNHDA, CDR2 SQIVND (reference sequence). The CDR3 sequence is CASTDRDSYNSPLHF. DNA of the CDR3: TGTGCCAGTACCGACAGGGACTCCTATAATTCACCCCTCCACTTT.

A single count supports this clone. This sequence joins TRBV28 and TRBJ1-2; tentative D call: TRBD1 (6 bases). Germline CDR1 reads MDHEN; CDR2 reads SYDVKM. The CDR3 sequence is 19 residues long. V lost 3 bases and J 0 bases, leaving 23 bases between the germline ends. CDR3 sequence reads: CASSFKGSGHTIANYGYTF. The CDR3 DNA reads TGTGCCAGCAGTTTTAAAGGGTCGGGACATACCATAGCTAACTATGGCTACACCTTC.

This sequence joins TRBV5-1 and TRBJ2-2, with D perhaps TRBD1 (5 bases). Germline CDR1 is SGHRS and CDR2 is YFSETQ. Trimming pared 6 bases from V and 3 bases from J, leaving 9 bases between. The CDR3 has 13 amino acids. The CDR3 DNA follows: TGCGCCAGCACCCAGACAGACACCGGGGAGCTGTTTTTT. It specifies CASTQTDTGELFF.

The chain couples TRBV7-9 to TRBJ2-5; TRBD2 matches at 7 bases. CDR3 length: 17 amino acids. Germline V gene sequence: CDR1 SEHNR, CDR2 FQNEAQ (reference sequence). The J segment lost 1 base and the V segment lost 6 bases, leaving 14 bases of the junction unmatched. DNA of the CDR3: TGTGCCAGCAGTCCCGGGGCGGGGGTACTCACCCAAGAGACCCAGTACTTC. It codes for CASSPGAGVLTQETQYF.

The chain employs TRBV7-9 and TRBJ2-3; a possible D gene is TRBD1 (6 bases). The CDR3 has 16 residues. Trimming stripped 1 base from V and 0 bases from J, with 11 bases between. The germline CDR1 and CDR2 sequences are SEHNR and FQNEAQ (reference sequence). This chain's CDR3 is CASSLEQGPSTDTQYF. The CDR3 region has the DNA TGTGCCAGCAGCTTAGAACAGGGTCCTAGCACAGATACGCAGTATTTT. Full variable domain (missing parts from reference TRBV7-9 and TRBJ2-3): DTGVSQNPRHKITKRGQNVTFRCDPISEHNRLYWYRQTLGQGPEFLTYFQNEAQLEKSRLLSDRFSAERPKGSFSTLEIQRTEQGDSAMYLCASSLEQGPSTDTQYFGPGTRLTVL.

The chain employs TRBV10-1 and TRBJ2-5; 8 positions match TRBD2. After removal of 0 bases from V and 8 bases from J, the junction contained 11 bases not matched to a gene. The CDR3 sequence is 16 residues long. Germline CDR1 is WNHNN and CDR2 is SYGVQD (reference sequence). The CDR3 spells CASSESGMVAGTTQYF. CDR3 in DNA: TGCGCCAGCAGTGAGTCAGGGATGGTAGCGGGGACCACCCAGTACTTC.

The rearrangement links TRBV10-3 to TRBJ1-4; D ambiguous. V dropped 0 bases and J dropped 0 bases, with 20 bases sitting between them. The CDR3 spans 20 residues. CDR1 and CDR2 (germline): ENHRY, SYGVKD. The chain's CDR3 is CAISESLGGGPITTNEKLFF. CDR3 in DNA: TGTGCCATCAGTGAGTCACTAGGAGGAGGACCAATCACAACTAATGAAAAACTGTTTTTT.

The CDR3 spells CASSFLLAAGELFF. The CDR3 region has the DNA TGTGCCAGCAGCTTCCTCCTAGCGGCCGGGGAGCTGTTTTTT. The V and J genes are TRBV11-2 and TRBJ2-2; TRBD2 agrees at 7 bases. The CDR3 is made up of 14 amino acids. The germline CDR1 and CDR2 sequences are SGHAT and FQNNGV. With V trimmed by 3 bases and J by 6 bases, 4 bases remained unmatched.

A remark on this clone: At the DNA level, this CDR3 is encoded by other sequences in the same sample as well. CDR3 sequence: CASSLGQTNTEAFF. The CDR3 nucleotides are TGTGCCAGCAGCTTAGGACAGACGAACACTGAAGCTTTCTTT. V usage is TRBV7-2 and J usage is TRBJ1-1, with D possibly TRBD1 on 5 matching bases. Germline-derived CDR1 and CDR2 are SGHTA and FQGNSA. V lost 1 base to trimming and J lost 1 base, with 7 bases between them. The CDR3 has 14 amino acids.

This sequence joins TRBV5-8 and TRBJ2-3; D is unresolved. The CDR3 spans 14 residues. The V gene lost 0 bases and the J gene lost 4 bases, with 9 bases spanning the gap. Germline CDR1 reads SGHTS; CDR2 reads YDEGEE. CDR3 loop: CASSLVLRADTQYF. DNA for the CDR3: TGTGCCAGCAGCTTGGTCCTTCGTGCAGATACGCAGTATTTT.

V gene TRBV2 combines with J gene TRBJ2-7; 11 bases fit TRBD2. This CDR3 has 16 residues. V dropped 5 bases and J dropped 5; count of bases not matched to a gene: 11. Per germline, CDR1 SNHLY and CDR2 FYNNEI. CDR3 in amino acids: CASSTALAGGENEQYF. In DNA form, the CDR3 reads TGTGCCAGCAGTACAGCATTAGCGGGAGGGGAGAACGAGCAGTACTTC.

The chain recombines TRBV6-6 with TRBJ1-5, with TRBD1 as a possible D gene (5 bases). The V gene lost 6 bases and the J gene lost 0 bases, with 12 bases spanning the gap. This CDR3 has 15 residues. CDR1 and CDR2 (germline): MNHNY, SVGAGI (reference sequence). Written as DNA, the CDR3 is TGTGCCAGCAGCCAAGACAGATATAGCAATCAGCCCCAGCATTTT. Amino acid sequence: CASSQDRYSNQPQHF.

This chain connects TRBV2 to TRBJ2-7; 9 bases fit TRBD1. Per germline, CDR1 SNHLY and CDR2 FYNNEI. The V and J ends lost 4 bases and 5 bases, in that order; junction bases with no gene match: 9. The CDR3 is made up of 15 amino acids. The CDR3 protein is CASSGRQGVGNEQYF. CDR3 nucleotides: TGTGCCAGCAGTGGGAGACAGGGGGTTGGGAACGAGCAGTACTTC.